The TCR beta chain described here comes from a study of CD8+ T cells in alopecia areata. For this clone: The target antigen is unknown.

In each case, RNA was isolated and then reverse transcribed into cDNA as the sequencing template. This table comes from immunoSEQ multiplex PCR, and its TCRdb copy is limited to in-frame clones, with some not included. The table lists approximately 130,000 clones, around 60% of them singletons. This sample's treatment: oral pan-JAK inhibitor, 5-10 mg twice daily. As part of sample collection, lesional scalp punch biopsies and peripheral blood were taken from alopecia areata patients. The study, taken as a whole, reports: Between patients, shared TCR sequences were less clear than in mice. This was possibly due in part to HLA diversity in the patient population. Many expanded lesional clones stayed in scalp and blood while on tofacitinib.

The CDR3 loop spans 15 amino acids. V lost 5 bases to trimming and J lost 2 bases; unmatched junction nucleotides: 7. The germline V gene has CDR1 SGHTA and CDR2 FQGNSA. The receptor's source is a human donor with alopecia areata. The chain joins TRBV7-2 to TRBJ2-3; 7 bases agree with TRBD1. The specimen comprised CD4+ T cells sorted from blood, sampled at week 4, from a patient treated with tofacitinib. The CDR3 sequence is CASSARQGFTDTQYF. The CDR3 DNA reads as TGTGCCAGCAGCGCCCGACAGGGCTTCACAGATACGCAGTATTTT. The variable domain in full, with the rest retrieved from reference TRBV7-2 and TRBJ2-3, is GAGVSQSPSNKVTEKGKDVELRCDPISGHTALYWYRQSLGQGLEFLIYFQGNSAPDKSGLPSDRFSAERTGGSVSTLTIQRTQQEDSAVYLCASSARQGFTDTQYFGPGTRLTVL.